Below, one T cell receptor (beta chain) is given with its context. This CDR3 comprises 13 residues. The V gene's germline CDR1 is MNHEY and CDR2 SMNVEV (reference sequence). V was shortened by 7 bases and J by 5 bases, with 14 bases between the two germline ends. This entry is derived from a study of blood T cell repertoires in COVID-19. Study-wide context: Collection of acute and convalescent COVID-19 samples took place in the United States, Italy and Spain. Sources were T cells, B-cell-depleted T cells, or PBMCs; the material itself was cDNA or gDNA.

The authors' processing: Amplifying reference gene primers gave estimates of nucleated cell counts. The method was immunoSEQ multiplex PCR; TCRdb's version includes in-frame clones alone and lacks a portion of them. V, J and clone size reflect that table, while D and trimming were determined from the DNA. The sample yields about 160,000 clones, around four fifths seen once. The TCR sequence derives from a man aged 65-85 years who had recovered from COVID-19. Sequences were obtained from peripheral blood. The chain is built from TRBV27 and TRBJ2-5; no definite D call. The CDR3 DNA sequence: TGTGCCAGCAATAAAATGGGCGCTGAGACCCAGTACTTC. It specifies CASNKMGAETQYF.